The clone carrying this T cell receptor (beta chain) was counted between two and nine times. What it recognizes is unknown. The data are from a study of T-cell reconstitution after alpha-beta-depleted transplantation in children. This CDR3 has 12 residues. Deletions cut 2 bases from V and 12 bases from J, with 11 bases between. It was with unique molecular identifiers that the TCRbeta library was prepared. TCRdb called the PCR reads again in MiXCR, with one record for every CDR3 protein. Of 550,000 to 600,000 distinct CDR3 sequences listed, about 23% were seen once; the top ten hold 14%. General observations from the study: A year post-transplant, T-cell counts and diversity derived mostly from newly produced T cells.

The receptor was isolated from a boy in the first two years of life who had a stem cell transplant for acute myeloid leukemia, so the T cells may come from the graft donor. The input for sequencing was PBMCs, mostly from graft donor cells, taken 360 days after TCRalphabeta/CD19-depleted stem cell transplant. The rearrangement uses TRBV12-3 or TRBV12-4 and TRBJ2-1, with D perhaps matching TRBD2 (5 bases). CDR3 nucleotide sequence: TGTGCCAGCAGTTTAAGCCTAGGAGGGCAGTTCTTC. Its protein product is CASSLSLGGQFF.